These T cell receptor beta chains were read from a single sample in a study of T cells after yellow fever vaccination. MiXCR, run by TCRdb on the 5' RACE reads, gives a single entry per CDR3 protein. The repertoire includes around 610,000 distinct CDR3 sequences, about 13% of them detected once, and about 14% sits in the top ten. The specimen was PBMCs, collected on the day of the yellow fever booster vaccination. The source is a man aged 25-45 years who received the YFV17D yellow fever vaccine. CDR3s include the opening cysteine and the closing phenylalanine or tryptophan. Fields, in order: V gene, J gene, clone size, D gene, CDR3 protein, CDR3 DNA. A D gene is named only where the DNA matches it firmly. Rows may omit the clone size; those that give it use once, few, many or a size class.

V: TRBV7-2; J: TRBJ2-1; size: many; D: NA; CDR3: CASSFRRGVNEQFF; DNA: TGTGCCAGCAGCTTCCGGAGGGGAGTCAATGAGCAGTTCTTC
V: TRBV12-5; J: TRBJ1-5; size: few; D: NA; CDR3: CASGRAGQPQHF; DNA: TGTGCTAGTGGTCGGGCGGGACAGCCCCAGCATTTT
V: TRBV7-9; J: TRBJ2-7; size: NA; D: TRBD2; CDR3: CASSSLSGAGAYEQYF; DNA: TGTGCCAGCAGCTCCCTCTCGGGTGCGGGAGCCTACGAGCAGTACTTC
V: TRBV28; J: TRBJ2-3; size: few; D: NA; CDR3: CASSLSVDLTDTQYF; DNA: TGTGCCAGCAGCCTCTCCGTGGACTTGACAGATACGCAGTATTTT
V: TRBV7-2; J: TRBJ1-2; size: few; D: NA; CDR3: CASSLKGPTYGYTF; DNA: TGTGCCAGCAGCTTAAAGGGGCCGACCTATGGCTACACCTTC
V: TRBV5-1; J: TRBJ2-7; size: few; D: TRBD2; CDR3: CASSLRREVSYEQYF; DNA: TGCGCCAGCAGCTTGAGGCGGGAGGTCTCCTACGAGCAGTACTTC
V: TRBV7-2; J: TRBJ2-3; size: many; D: TRBD2; CDR3: CASTGLAGVADTQYF; DNA: TGTGCCAGCACCGGACTAGCGGGAGTGGCAGATACGCAGTATTTT
V: TRBV9; J: TRBJ2-7; size: few; D: TRBD2; CDR3: CASSEEGTSGTYEQYF; DNA: TGTGCCAGCAGCGAGGAAGGGACTAGCGGAACCTACGAGCAGTACTTC
V: TRBV4-3; J: TRBJ1-2; size: NA; D: NA; CDR3: CASSQEGQKTNYGYTF; DNA: TGCGCCAGCAGCCAAGAAGGGCAGAAAACTAACTATGGCTACACCTTC
V: TRBV6-5; J: TRBJ2-5; size: few; D: NA; CDR3: CASSYSNFDSTQETQYF; DNA: TGTGCCAGCAGTTACTCGAACTTTGACAGCACTCAAGAGACCCAGTACTTC
V: TRBV18; J: TRBJ1-4; size: NA; D: NA; CDR3: CASSLNDRGTNEKLFF; DNA: TGTGCCAGCTCACTAAACGACCGGGGGACGAATGAAAAACTGTTTTTT
V: TRBV29-1; J: TRBJ1-1; size: many; D: NA; CDR3: CSVREGGTEAFF; DNA: TGCAGCGTTAGGGAGGGTGGCACTGAAGCTTTCTTT
V: TRBV9; J: TRBJ2-7; size: NA; D: TRBD2; CDR3: CASSTSGRNEQYF; DNA: TGTGCCAGCAGCACTAGCGGGAGGAACGAGCAGTACTTC
V: TRBV5-1; J: TRBJ2-1; size: few; D: NA; CDR3: CASSSEGRRVYNEQFF; DNA: TGCGCCAGCAGCTCAGAGGGGCGCAGGGTATACAATGAGCAGTTCTTC
V: TRBV7-8; J: TRBJ2-4; size: few; D: TRBD1; CDR3: CASSLEGAAKNIQYF; DNA: TGTGCCAGCAGCTTAGAGGGGGCCGCCAAAAACATTCAGTACTTC
V: TRBV25-1; J: TRBJ2-1; size: few; D: TRBD2; CDR3: CARTGTSGSNEQFF; DNA: TGTGCCAGAACCGGGACTAGCGGGAGTAATGAGCAGTTCTTC
V: TRBV28; J: TRBJ1-6; size: few; D: NA; CDR3: CASSLGFGRGGNSPLHF; DNA: TGTGCCAGCAGTTTAGGGTTCGGTAGGGGAGGAAATTCACCCCTCCACTTT
V: TRBV7-9; J: TRBJ2-7; size: NA; D: TRBD1; CDR3: CASSSQGVYEQYF; DNA: TGTGCCAGCAGCTCACAGGGGGTTTACGAGCAGTACTTC
V: TRBV10-1; J: TRBJ2-2; size: NA; D: TRBD1; CDR3: CASSESVTGGPGELFF; DNA: TGCGCCAGCAGTGAGTCGGTGACAGGGGGTCCCGGGGAGCTGTTTTTT
V: TRBV29-1; J: TRBJ2-3; size: few; D: NA; CDR3: CSVVWGGDTQYF; DNA: TGCAGCGTTGTGTGGGGTGGGGATACGCAGTATTTT
V: TRBV29-1; J: TRBJ1-2; size: few; D: NA; CDR3: CSVGERRTNYGYTF; DNA: TGCAGCGTTGGCGAACGACGAACTAACTATGGCTACACCTTC
V: TRBV20-1; J: TRBJ2-1; size: NA; D: NA; CDR3: CSARSSPGPPNNEQFF; DNA: TGCAGTGCTAGATCCTCGCCGGGGCCGCCTAACAATGAGCAGTTCTTC
V: TRBV6-5; J: TRBJ2-7; size: NA; D: TRBD2; CDR3: CASSSSPGTSGRGNYEQYF; DNA: TGTGCCAGCAGTTCCTCACCCGGGACTAGCGGGAGGGGGAACTACGAGCAGTACTTC
V: TRBV30; J: TRBJ2-6; size: NA; D: TRBD2; CDR3: CAWTRGLAGSSYSGANVLTF; DNA: TGTGCCTGGACCCGAGGACTAGCGGGGTCCTCCTACTCTGGGGCCAACGTCCTGACTTTC
V: TRBV6-1; J: TRBJ2-5; size: NA; D: NA; CDR3: CASRGLRGQLEVTQYF; DNA: TGTGCCAGCAGAGGGCTGCGGGGACAGTTGGAGGTGACCCAGTACTTC
V: TRBV27; J: TRBJ2-3; size: few; D: NA; CDR3: CASSAIQTDFTDTQYF; DNA: TGTGCCAGCAGCGCAATACAGACTGACTTCACAGATACGCAGTATTTT
V: TRBV30; J: TRBJ1-1; size: NA; D: NA; CDR3: CAWSVSGRTEAFF; DNA: TGTGCCTGGAGTGTGTCCGGAAGGACTGAAGCTTTCTTT
V: TRBV5-1; J: TRBJ2-4; size: NA; D: NA; CDR3: CASSFSVAAKNIQYF; DNA: TGCGCCAGCAGCTTTAGTGTCGCAGCCAAAAACATTCAGTACTTC
V: TRBV6-2/TRBV6-3; J: TRBJ2-5; size: NA; D: TRBD2; CDR3: CASSFPTSGRDETQYF; DNA: TGTGCCAGCAGTTTTCCGACTAGCGGGAGAGATGAGACCCAGTACTTC
V: TRBV5-1; J: TRBJ2-7; size: NA; D: NA; CDR3: CASSLGPPADAYEQYF; DNA: TGCGCCAGCAGCTTGGGTCCCCCAGCGGATGCCTACGAGCAGTACTTC
V: TRBV15; J: TRBJ2-1; size: NA; D: TRBD2; CDR3: CATSRDGLAGGREQFF; DNA: TGTGCCACCAGCAGAGATGGGCTAGCGGGAGGGCGTGAGCAGTTCTTC
V: TRBV7-2; J: TRBJ2-3; size: NA; D: TRBD1; CDR3: CASSYPRDRVIDTQYF; DNA: TGTGCCAGCAGCTACCCACGGGACAGGGTAATTGATACGCAGTATTTT
V: TRBV5-6; J: TRBJ2-2; size: few; D: TRBD1; CDR3: CASSIDRVTGELFF; DNA: TGTGCCAGCAGCATAGACAGGGTTACCGGGGAGCTGTTTTTT
V: TRBV3-1; J: TRBJ2-1; size: many; D: TRBD2; CDR3: CASSQKRENEQFF; DNA: TGTGCCAGCAGCCAAAAGCGGGAGAATGAGCAGTTCTTC
V: TRBV28; J: TRBJ2-3; size: few; D: TRBD2; CDR3: CASSLRGSGSALSNF; DNA: TGTGCCAGCAGTTTACGAGGTAGCGGGAGTGCCCTCAGTAATTTT
V: TRBV27; J: TRBJ2-1; size: many; D: NA; CDR3: CASSLLALSSYNEQFF; DNA: TGTGCCAGCAGTTTATTGGCCCTGAGCTCCTACAATGAGCAGTTCTTC
V: TRBV20-1; J: TRBJ2-1; size: few; D: TRBD2; CDR3: CSARREIVNEQFF; DNA: TGCAGTGCTAGGCGGGAGATCGTGAATGAGCAGTTCTTC